The next 5 T cell receptor beta chains were all read from a single sample in a study of T cell changes during pregnancy in multiple sclerosis (dated by TCRdb to between 2018 and 2021). The receptor library was made with the immunoSEQ multiplex PCR assay. TCRdb's version of the immuneACCESS table is confined to in-frame rearrangements and falls short of the full clone set. An unresolved V gene accounts for under half of the shortfall where checked; the remainder is of unknown origin. This sample lists 33,000 or so clones; about 88% were detected once. Almost 6.5% of the sample is taken by the ten largest. The sample in question was CD8+ T cells from peripheral blood mononuclear cells, obtained in the second trimester of pregnancy. Receptors originate from a female donor with multiple sclerosis, enrolled in a pregnancy study.

This sequence joins TRBV6-5 and TRBJ2-3, with a tentative D call TRBD2 (5 bases). This CDR3 is built from 14 residues. Trimming took off 0 bases at V and 6 bases at J, with 10 bases between the two ends. Germline lookup yields CDR1 MNHEY and CDR2 SVGAGI. CDR3 in amino acids: CASSYSGALDTQYF. DNA for the CDR3: TGTGCCAGCAGTTACTCGGGAGCTTTGGATACGCAGTATTTT.

This chain uses TRBV19 with TRBJ1-3; possible D gene TRBD1, 5 bases. The V end was cut by 6 bases, the J end by 1 base, with 13 bases between. Germline values: CDR1 LNHDA, CDR2 SQIVND (reference sequence). CDR3 length: 15 residues. The CDR3 DNA is TGTGCCAGTAGAGAGAGACAGTCATCTGGAAACACCATATATTTT. Amino acids: CASRERQSSGNTIYF.

CDR3 coding DNA: TGTGCCAGCTCACCAGAGGGCCGATATCCCCCCAGTGAAAAACTGTTTTTT. It translates to CASSPEGRYPPSEKLFF. The chain couples TRBV18 to TRBJ1-4; D unclear. The germline CDR1 and CDR2 sequences are KGHSH and LQKENI. CDR3 size: 17 residues. Trimming shortened V by 2 bases and J by 7 bases, and 20 bases separated the two germline ends.

This clone ranks as medium-sized. This chain joins TRBV6-4 and TRBJ2-1; 7 bases align to TRBD1. In germline, CDR1 is MRHNA, CDR2 SNTAGT. J was trimmed by 3 bases and V by 3 bases; bases with no gene match: 5. This CDR3 contains 15 residues. Here the CDR3 reads CASSEAAGGYNEQFF. CDR3 nucleotide sequence: TGTGCCAGCAGTGAGGCGGCAGGGGGCTACAATGAGCAGTTCTTC.

A few counts support this clone. This sequence joins TRBV7-9 and TRBJ1-1; 8 nucleotides line up with TRBD1. The CDR3 runs 15 residues. Germline assignment: CDR1 SEHNR and CDR2 FQNEAQ (reference sequence). The V and J ends lost 2 bases and 4 bases, in that order; junction bases with no gene match: 6. As DNA, the CDR3 is TGTGCCAGCAGCTTATCTAGACAGGGGCTCACTGAAGCTTTCTTT. Its translation: CASSLSRQGLTEAFF.